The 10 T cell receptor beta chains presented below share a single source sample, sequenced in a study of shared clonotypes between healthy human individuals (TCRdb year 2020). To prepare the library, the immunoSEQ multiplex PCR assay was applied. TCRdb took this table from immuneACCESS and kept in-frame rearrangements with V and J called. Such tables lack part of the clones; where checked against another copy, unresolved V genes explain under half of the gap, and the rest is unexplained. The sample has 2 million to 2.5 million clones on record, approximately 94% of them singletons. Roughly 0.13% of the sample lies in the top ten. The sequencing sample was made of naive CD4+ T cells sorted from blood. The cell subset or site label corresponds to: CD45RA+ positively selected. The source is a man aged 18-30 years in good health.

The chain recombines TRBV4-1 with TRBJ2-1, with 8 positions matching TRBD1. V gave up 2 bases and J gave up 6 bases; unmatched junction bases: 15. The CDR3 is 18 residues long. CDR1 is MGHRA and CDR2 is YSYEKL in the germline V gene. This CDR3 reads CASSQRDRGIGPGNEQFF. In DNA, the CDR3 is TGCGCCAGCAGCCAAAGAGACAGGGGAATAGGGCCTGGCAATGAGCAGTTCTTC.

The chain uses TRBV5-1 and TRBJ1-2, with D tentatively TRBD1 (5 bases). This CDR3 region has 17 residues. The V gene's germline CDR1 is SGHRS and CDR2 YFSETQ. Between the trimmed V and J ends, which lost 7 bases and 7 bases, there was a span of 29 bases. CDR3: CASRGIKNSNQGGGYTF. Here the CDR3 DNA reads TGCGCCAGCCGAGGTATAAAGAACTCCAACCAGGGCGGTGGCTACACCTTC.

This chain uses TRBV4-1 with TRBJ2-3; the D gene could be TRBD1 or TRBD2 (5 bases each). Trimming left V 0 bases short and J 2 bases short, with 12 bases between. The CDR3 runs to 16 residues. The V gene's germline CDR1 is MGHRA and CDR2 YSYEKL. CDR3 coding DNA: TGCGCCAGCAGCCAAGAAGGGTTCGGGGCCACAGATACGCAGTATTTT. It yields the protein CASSQEGFGATDTQYF.

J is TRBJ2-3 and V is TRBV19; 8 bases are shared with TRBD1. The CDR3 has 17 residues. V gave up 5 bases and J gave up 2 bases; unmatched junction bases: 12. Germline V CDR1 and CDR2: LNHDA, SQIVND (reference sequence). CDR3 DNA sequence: TGTGCCAGTAGTTTACCGGGACAGGCAGAACTCACAGATACGCAGTATTTT. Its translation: CASSLPGQAELTDTQYF.

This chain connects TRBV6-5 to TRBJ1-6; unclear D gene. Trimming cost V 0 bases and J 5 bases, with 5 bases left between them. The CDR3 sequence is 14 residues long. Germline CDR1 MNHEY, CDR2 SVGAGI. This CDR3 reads CASSYSRDNSPLHF. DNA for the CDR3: TGTGCCAGCAGTTACTCAAGGGATAATTCACCCCTCCACTTT.

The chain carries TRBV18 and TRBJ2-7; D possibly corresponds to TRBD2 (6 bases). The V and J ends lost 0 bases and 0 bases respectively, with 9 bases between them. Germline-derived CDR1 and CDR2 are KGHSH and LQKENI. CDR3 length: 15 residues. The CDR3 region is CASSPPRGDSYEQYF. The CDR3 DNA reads TGTGCCAGCTCACCACCCCGCGGGGACTCCTACGAGCAGTACTTC.

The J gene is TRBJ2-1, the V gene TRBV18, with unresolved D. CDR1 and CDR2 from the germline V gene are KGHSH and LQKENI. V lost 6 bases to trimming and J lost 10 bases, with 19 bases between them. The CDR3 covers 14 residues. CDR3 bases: TGTGCCAGCTCCTCTCTCAGCGCCGTTGACGAGCAGTTCTTC. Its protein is CASSSLSAVDEQFF.

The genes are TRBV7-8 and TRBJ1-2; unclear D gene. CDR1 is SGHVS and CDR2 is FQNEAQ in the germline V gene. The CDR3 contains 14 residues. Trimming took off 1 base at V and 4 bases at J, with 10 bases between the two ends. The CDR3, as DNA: TGTGCCAGCAGCTTAGAGGTCGTCACCTATGGCTACACCTTC. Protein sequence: CASSLEVVTYGYTF.

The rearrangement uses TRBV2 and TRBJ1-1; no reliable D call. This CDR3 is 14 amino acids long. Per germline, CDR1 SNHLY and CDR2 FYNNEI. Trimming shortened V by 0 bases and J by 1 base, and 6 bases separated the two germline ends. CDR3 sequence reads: CASSEAGANTEAFF. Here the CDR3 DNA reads TGTGCCAGCAGTGAAGCGGGAGCGAACACTGAAGCTTTCTTT.

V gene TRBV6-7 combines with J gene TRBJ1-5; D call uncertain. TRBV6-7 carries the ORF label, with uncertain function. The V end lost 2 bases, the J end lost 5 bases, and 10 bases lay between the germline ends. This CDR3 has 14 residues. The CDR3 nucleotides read TGTGCCAGCAGTTACAGCGCACCCTATCAGCCCCAGCATTTT. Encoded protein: CASSYSAPYQPQHF.